The source of this T cell receptor beta chain is a study of persistence of HIV-infected CD4 T cells. Overall study context: Donors were ART-treated; their CMV- and Gag-responding CD4+ T cells were isolated. Multiple blood draws of up to about 180 mL, except a couple of donors with single leukapheresis.

Trimming stripped 1 base from V and 1 base from J, with 4 bases between. The CDR3 loop spans 14 amino acids. Germline V CDR1 and CDR2: SGHVS, FQNEAQ. The immunoSEQ assay was version 4, run in survey mode. Sequencing used immunoSEQ multiplex PCR; TCRdb keeps in-frame clones, though not all of them. Of some 48,000 clones in the sample, about 81% are singletons; the top ten hold about 3%. To note about this clone: The antigen is unknown.

Cells were stimulated with CMV-infected fibroblast lysates at 10 ug/mL. Sorted nonresponding memory CD4+ T cells were CD40L-negative, CD69-negative, CD45RO-high. These HIV-1-infected adults initiated suppressive ART in chronic infection. This chain connects TRBV7-8 to TRBJ2-2; no reliable D call. Sequencing used CD4+ T cells sorted from PBMCs after roughly 18-hour stimulation, obtained from a patient who received antiretroviral therapy. This clonotype was obtained from an adult man with HIV who was CMV-seropositive. CDR3 sequence (DNA): TGTGCCAGCAGCTTAGTAGGGAACACCGGGGAGCTGTTTTTT. Translating it yields CASSLVGNTGELFF.